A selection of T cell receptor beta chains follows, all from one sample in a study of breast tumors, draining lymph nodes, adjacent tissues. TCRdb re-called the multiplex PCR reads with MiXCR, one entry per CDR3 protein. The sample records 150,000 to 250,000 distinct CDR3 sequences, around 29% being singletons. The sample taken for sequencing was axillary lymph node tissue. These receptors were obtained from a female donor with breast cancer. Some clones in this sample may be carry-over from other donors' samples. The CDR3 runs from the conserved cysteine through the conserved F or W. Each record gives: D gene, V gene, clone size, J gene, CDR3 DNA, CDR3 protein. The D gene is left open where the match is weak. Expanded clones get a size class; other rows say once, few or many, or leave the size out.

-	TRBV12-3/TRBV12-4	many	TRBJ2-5	TGTGCCAGCAGTTTTTCCAGGGGCCAGCGGGGAGAGACCCAGTACTTC	CASSFSRGQRGETQYF
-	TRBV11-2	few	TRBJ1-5	TGTGCCAGCAGCTTAGGAGGGCGGTTTAATCAGCCCCAGCATTTT	CASSLGGRFNQPQHF
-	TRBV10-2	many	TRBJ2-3	TGCGCCAGCAGTCCTGGAGGGCAAGATACGCAGTATTTT	CASSPGGQDTQYF
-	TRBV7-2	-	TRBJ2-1	TGTGCCAGCAGCTTTGTACAGGGCCCCTACAATGAGCAGTTCTTC	CASSFVQGPYNEQFF
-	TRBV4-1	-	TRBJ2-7	TGCGCCAGCAGCCAAGTCTTCCCCTCCCCATACGAGCAGTACTTC	CASSQVFPSPYEQYF
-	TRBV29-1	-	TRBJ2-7	TGCAGACCCAACCTCCAGGGACGCAACGAGCAGTACTTC	CRPNLQGRNEQYF
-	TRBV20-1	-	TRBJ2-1	TGCAGTGCTAGAGATAGGGGACAAGCGGGACCCCACAATGAGCAGTTCTTC	CSARDRGQAGPHNEQFF
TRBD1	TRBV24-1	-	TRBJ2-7	TGTGCCACCAGTGATTCAGGACAGGGGCGCTACGAGCAGTACTTC	CATSDSGQGRYEQYF
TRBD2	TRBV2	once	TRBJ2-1	TGTGCCAGCCACCCGACTAGCGGGAGGGTAAAGTTCTTC	CASHPTSGRVKFF
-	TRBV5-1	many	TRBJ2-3	TGCGCCAGCAGCCCAGGAGTCCAAACAGATACGCAGTATTTT	CASSPGVQTDTQYF
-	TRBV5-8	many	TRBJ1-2	TGTGCCAGCAGCTTCGGGGGGCCAAGCTATGGCTACACCTTC	CASSFGGPSYGYTF
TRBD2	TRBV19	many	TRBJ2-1	TGTGCCAGTAGTATAGCAGCGGGGGTCACCTACAATGAGCAGTTCTTC	CASSIAAGVTYNEQFF
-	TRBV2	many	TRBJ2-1	TGTGCCAGCAGTGGAGTGGGAGCTTCCAATGAGCAGTTCTTC	CASSGVGASNEQFF
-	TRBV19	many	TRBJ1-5	TGTGCCAGTAACGGGTACAGGAGGCATAGCAATCAGCCCCAGCATTTT	CASNGYRRHSNQPQHF
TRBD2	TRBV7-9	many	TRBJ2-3	TGTGCCAGCCAGAGCGGGGGCACAGATACGCAGTATTTT	CASQSGGTDTQYF
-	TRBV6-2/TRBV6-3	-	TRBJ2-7	TGTGCCAGCAGTCCCAACGGGGCAGCCAGCTCCTACGAGCAGTACTTC	CASSPNGAASSYEQYF
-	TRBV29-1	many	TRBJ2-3	TGCAGCGTTGAACCCCAAGGGGACACAGATACGCAGTATTTT	CSVEPQGDTDTQYF
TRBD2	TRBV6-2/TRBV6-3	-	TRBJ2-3	TGTGCCCGCAGTCACTCGGGGGGAACAGATACGCAGTATTTT	CARSHSGGTDTQYF
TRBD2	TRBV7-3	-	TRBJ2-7	TGTGCCAGCAGCTTAAGTGGGCGGGGACTAGCGGAACCCTACGAGCAGTACTTC	CASSLSGRGLAEPYEQYF
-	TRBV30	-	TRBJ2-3	TGTGCCTGGAGTACATCCTGGGGCACAGATACGCAGTATTTT	CAWSTSWGTDTQYF
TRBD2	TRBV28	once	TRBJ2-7	TGTGCCAGCAGTACTAGCGGGAGAAGATCCGAGCAGTACTTC	CASSTSGRRSEQYF
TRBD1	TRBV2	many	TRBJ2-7	TGTGCCAGCAACCTCCTTGGGACAGGGCCCTACGAGCAGTACTTC	CASNLLGTGPYEQYF
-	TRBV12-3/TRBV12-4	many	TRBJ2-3	TGTGCCAGCAGTTTAGGCGCGTGGGGAGCAGATACGCAGTATTTT	CASSLGAWGADTQYF
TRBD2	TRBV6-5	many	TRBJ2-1	TGTGCCAGCAGGCCCGGGACTAGCGTTTACAATGAGCAGTTCTTC	CASRPGTSVYNEQFF
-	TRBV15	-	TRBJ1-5	TGTGCCACCAGCAGGGGACTAGCGGACTACGAGCATTTT	CATSRGLADYEHF
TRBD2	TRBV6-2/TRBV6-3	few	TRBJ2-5	TGTGCCAGCAGTTACTCGAGGGAGCTAGCGGGAGGGGGAGAGACCCAGTACTTC	CASSYSRELAGGGETQYF
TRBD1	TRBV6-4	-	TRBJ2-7	TGTGCCAGCAGTAATCCGGGACAGGGCTCTAACGAGCAGTACTTC	CASSNPGQGSNEQYF
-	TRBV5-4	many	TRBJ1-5	TGCGCCAGCAGCTTGGGACCGAATCAGCCCCAGCATTTT	CASSLGPNQPQHF
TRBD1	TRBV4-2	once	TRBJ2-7	TGTGCCAGCAGACCACTAGCAGGGGGCTATGACGAGCAGTACTTC	CASRPLAGGYDEQYF
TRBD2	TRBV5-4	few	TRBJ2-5	TGTGCCAGCAGCCCGAGGGGCCTAGCGGACCAAGAGACCCAGTACTTC	CASSPRGLADQETQYF
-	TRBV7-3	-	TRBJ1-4	TGTGCCAGCAGCTTAACCGGGGGGATCGATGAAAAACTGTTTTTT	CASSLTGGIDEKLFF
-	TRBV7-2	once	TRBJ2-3	TGTGCCAGCAGCTTAAATCTCCAGGACAGAGAAGCAGATACGCAGTATTTT	CASSLNLQDREADTQYF
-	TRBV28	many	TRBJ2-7	TGTGCCAGCAGTTTATCCTCAGAGGAGCAGTACTTC	CASSLSSEEQYF
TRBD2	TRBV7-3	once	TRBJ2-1	TGTGCCAGCAGCCTAGGTCTAGCGGGAGCGGGGAATGAGCAGTTCTTC	CASSLGLAGAGNEQFF
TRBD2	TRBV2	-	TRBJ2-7	TGTGCCAGCAGTGAGGGGCTAGCGGGGGACTACGAGCAGTACTTC	CASSEGLAGDYEQYF
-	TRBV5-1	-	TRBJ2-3	TGCGCCAGCAGCCCCAGGGGAACGGACAGCACAGATACGCAGTATTTT	CASSPRGTDSTDTQYF
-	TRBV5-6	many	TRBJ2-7	TGTGCCAGCAGCTTGCTAGGGCCGCCCTACGAGCAGTACTTC	CASSLLGPPYEQYF
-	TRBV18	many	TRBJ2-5	TGTGCCAGCCGACGGCCCGGCTGGGGGGAGACCCAGTACTTC	CASRRPGWGETQYF
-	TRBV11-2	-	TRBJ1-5	TGTGCCAGCAGCAAAAGGCAGAGGGACAATGAGCCCCAGCATTTT	CASSKRQRDNEPQHF
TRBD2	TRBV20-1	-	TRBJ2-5	TGCAGTGCCTCCGGCGGGAGAATTGGGGAAGAGACCCAGTACTTC	CSASGGRIGEETQYF
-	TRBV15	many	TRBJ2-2	TGTGCCACCAGCCCTCGGCGCGACACCGGGGAGCTGTTTTTT	CATSPRRDTGELFF
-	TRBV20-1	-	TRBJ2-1	TGCAGTGCAACCCCGCTGGGGCAATCTTCCTACAATGAGCAGTTCTTC	CSATPLGQSSYNEQFF
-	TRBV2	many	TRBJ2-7	TGTGCCAGCAGTGAAGCACATGAGCAGTACTTC	CASSEAHEQYF
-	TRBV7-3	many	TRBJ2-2	TGTGCCAGCAGCCCGACACTAGCCACCGGGGAGCTGTTTTTT	CASSPTLATGELFF
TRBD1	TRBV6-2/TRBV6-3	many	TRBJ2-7	TGTGCCAGCAGTTACTCGACAGGGTCGGGCGAGCAGTACTTC	CASSYSTGSGEQYF
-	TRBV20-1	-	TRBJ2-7	TGTAGTGCCCCCCCTACGGGCATCGTGGGCTACGAGCGGTACTTC	CSAPPTGIVGYERYF
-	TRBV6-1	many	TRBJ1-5	TGTGCCAGCAGGTGGAGGAGCAATCAGCCCCAGCATTTT	CASRWRSNQPQHF
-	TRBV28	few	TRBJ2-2	TGTGCCAGCAGTTTGGTCCAGAACACCGGGGAGCTGTTTTTT	CASSLVQNTGELFF
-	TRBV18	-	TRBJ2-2	TGTGCCAGCTCCCAGGGGACGTTCGGGGAGCTGTTTTTT	CASSQGTFGELFF
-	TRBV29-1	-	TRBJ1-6	TGCAGCGTTGAGGAGCTGGCTAGGAGTAATTCACCCCCCCACTTT	CSVEELARSNSPPHF
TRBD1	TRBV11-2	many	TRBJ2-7	TGTGCCAGCAGCTGGGCCGGGACAGGGTACGAGCAGTACTTC	CASSWAGTGYEQYF
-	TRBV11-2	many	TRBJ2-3	TGTGCCAGCAGCTACCGGGGGACCACAGATACGCAGTATTTT	CASSYRGTTDTQYF
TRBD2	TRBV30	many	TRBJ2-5	TGTGCCTGGGGTGGGACTAGCGGGAGAAAGACCCAGTACTTC	CAWGGTSGRKTQYF
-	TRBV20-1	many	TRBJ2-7	TGCAGTGCTAGAGAATGGGGCGAGCAGTACTTC	CSAREWGEQYF
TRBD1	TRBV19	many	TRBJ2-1	TGTGCCAGTAGTATGAGGCGACAGGGAGATGAGCAGTTCTTC	CASSMRRQGDEQFF
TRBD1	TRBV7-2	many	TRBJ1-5	TGTGCCAGCAGCTTAGCGCACTGGCCGGGACAGCCTAATCAGCCCCAGCATTTT	CASSLAHWPGQPNQPQHF
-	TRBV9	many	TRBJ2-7	TGTGCCAGCAGCGTAGAGGGACCCTTCTACGAGCAGTACTTC	CASSVEGPFYEQYF